This TCR beta chain was documented in a study of identical twins. This clonotype has only a few counts. The CDR3 covers 14 residues. The germline CDR1 and CDR2 sequences are SQVTM and ANQGSEA. The junction had 5 bases not matched to a gene; V was cut back by 2 bases and J by 3 bases. MiXCR was run by TCRdb on the 5' RACE reads, yielding one entry per CDR3 protein. The sample includes roughly 750,000 distinct CDR3 sequences, 20% to 25% seen only once; the top ten take 4.3%. These same records also appear under a second study, on T cells expressing NK-cell markers.

This clonotype originated in a woman aged 18-29 years in good health. The sequencing sample was made of PBMCs. V gene TRBV29-1 combines with J gene TRBJ2-3; 7 bases map to TRBD2. CDR3: CSVERTSGTDTQYF. The DNA of the CDR3 is TGCAGCGTTGAAAGGACTAGTGGTACAGATACGCAGTATTTT.